This entry lists 6 T cell receptor beta chains sequenced from one sample in a study of T cell changes during pregnancy in multiple sclerosis (dated by TCRdb to the late 2010s). Receptor libraries were prepared by the immunoSEQ multiplex PCR assay. The immuneACCESS repertoire file appears here via TCRdb, limited to in-frame rearrangements. These files lack a portion of the clones; in checked studies, under half of the deficit traces to unresolved V genes, and the cause of the others is not known. The sample table contains tens of thousands of clones; only one count was recorded for approximately 92% of them. In total, the top ten clones hold approximately 2.8% of the sample. Sequencing was performed on CD8+ T cells from peripheral blood mononuclear cells, taken in the third trimester of pregnancy. All receptors derive from a female donor in good health, enrolled as a control in a pregnancy study.

The chain carries TRBV7-9 and TRBJ2-5; D not certain. This CDR3 has 16 amino acids. The V and J ends lost 5 bases and 7 bases respectively, with 23 bases between them. Germline V gene sequence: CDR1 SEHNR, CDR2 FQNEAQ (reference sequence). CDR3 sequence reads: CASSHRDLNPFGTQYF. The CDR3 DNA follows: TGTGCCAGCAGCCACAGAGATCTGAACCCTTTCGGGACCCAGTACTTC.

The rearrangement joins TRBV7-6 to TRBJ2-3, with 8 bases aligning to TRBD1. Germline CDR1 reads SGHVS; CDR2 reads FNYEAQ. CDR3 length: 16 amino acids. V shed 5 bases and J 2 bases; nucleotides not matched to a gene: 9. The CDR3 spells CASSAQDRDFTDTQYF. DNA for the CDR3: TGTGCCAGCAGCGCCCAGGACAGGGACTTCACAGATACGCAGTATTTT.

The chain is built from TRBV30 and TRBJ2-7, with a tentative D call TRBD2 (5 bases). The CDR3 consists of 11 residues. Per the germline V gene, CDR1 is GTSNPN and CDR2 is SVGIG (reference sequence). The CDR3 sequence is CASQRGYEQYF. As DNA, the CDR3 is TGTGCTTCACAACGGGGCTACGAGCAGTACTTC.

The rearrangement links TRBV19 to TRBJ1-2; TRBD1 matches 7 bases. From germline, CDR1 is LNHDA and CDR2 SQIVND (reference sequence). With 3 bases clipped from V and 6 bases from J, the junction kept 13 bases outside the gene matches. The CDR3 has 16 residues. The CDR3 DNA follows: TGTGCCAGTAGTATTGGGGCTTACCGGGACAGCAATGGCTACACCTTC. Its protein is CASSIGAYRDSNGYTF.

This sequence joins TRBV9 and TRBJ2-7, with TRBD2 matching 7 bases. V lost 0 bases to trimming and J lost 2 bases; unmatched junction nucleotides: 2. The CDR3 is made up of 14 amino acids. The V gene's germline CDR1 is SGDLS and CDR2 YYNGEE. The CDR3 region is CASSVAGTTYEQYF. CDR3 coding DNA: TGTGCCAGCAGCGTAGCCGGGACTACCTACGAGCAGTACTTC.

The chain uses TRBV7-9 and TRBJ2-7; a weak D match, TRBD2 (7 bases). Germline lookup yields CDR1 SEHNR and CDR2 FQNEAQ (reference sequence). Trimming stripped 5 bases from V and 5 bases from J, with 22 bases between. The CDR3 is made up of 16 amino acids. The CDR3 spells CASSPPSGEGVDEQYF. In DNA form, the CDR3 reads TGTGCCAGCAGCCCTCCTTCCGGGGAGGGGGTCGACGAGCAGTACTTC.